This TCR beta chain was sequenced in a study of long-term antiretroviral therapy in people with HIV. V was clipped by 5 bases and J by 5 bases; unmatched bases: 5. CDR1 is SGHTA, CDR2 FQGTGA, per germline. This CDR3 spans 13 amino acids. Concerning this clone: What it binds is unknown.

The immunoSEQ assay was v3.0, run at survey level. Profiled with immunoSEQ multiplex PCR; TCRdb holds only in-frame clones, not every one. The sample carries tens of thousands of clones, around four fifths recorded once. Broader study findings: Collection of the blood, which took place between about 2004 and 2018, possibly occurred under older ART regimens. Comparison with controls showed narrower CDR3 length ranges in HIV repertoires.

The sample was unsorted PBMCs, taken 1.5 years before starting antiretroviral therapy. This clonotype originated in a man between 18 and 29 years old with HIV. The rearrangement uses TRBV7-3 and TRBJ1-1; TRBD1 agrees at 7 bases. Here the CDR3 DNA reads TGTGCCAGCAGCGCGACAGGGAGAACTGAAGCTTTCTTT. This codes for CASSATGRTEAFF.